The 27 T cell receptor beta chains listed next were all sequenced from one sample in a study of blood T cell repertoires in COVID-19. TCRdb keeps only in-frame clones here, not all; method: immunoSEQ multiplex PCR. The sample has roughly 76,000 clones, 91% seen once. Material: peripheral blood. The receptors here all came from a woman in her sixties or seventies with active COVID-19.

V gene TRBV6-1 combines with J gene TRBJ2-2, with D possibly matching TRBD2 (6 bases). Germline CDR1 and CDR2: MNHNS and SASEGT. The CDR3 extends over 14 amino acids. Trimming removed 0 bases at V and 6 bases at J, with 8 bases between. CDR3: CASSEATGAGELFF. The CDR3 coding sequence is TGTGCCAGCAGTGAAGCCACGGGAGCCGGGGAGCTGTTTTTT.

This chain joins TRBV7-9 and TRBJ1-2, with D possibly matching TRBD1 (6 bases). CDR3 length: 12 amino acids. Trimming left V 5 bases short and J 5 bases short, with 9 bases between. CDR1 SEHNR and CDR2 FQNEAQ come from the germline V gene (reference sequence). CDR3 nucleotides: TGTGCCAGCAGCGAACAGGGTTATGGCTACACCTTC. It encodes CASSEQGYGYTF.

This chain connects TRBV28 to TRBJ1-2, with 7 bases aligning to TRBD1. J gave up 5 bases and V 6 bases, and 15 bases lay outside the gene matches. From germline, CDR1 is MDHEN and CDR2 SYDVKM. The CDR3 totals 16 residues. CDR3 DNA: TGTGCCAGCAGACAAGCCGGGACAGCAGAAAATTATGGCTACACCTTC. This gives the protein CASRQAGTAENYGYTF.

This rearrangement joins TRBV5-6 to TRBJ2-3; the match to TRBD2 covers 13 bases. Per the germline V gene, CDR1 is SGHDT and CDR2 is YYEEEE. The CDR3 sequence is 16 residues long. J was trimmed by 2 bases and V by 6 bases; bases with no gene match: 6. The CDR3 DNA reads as TGTGCCAGCAAAACTAGCGGGAGGGGGGACACAGATACGCAGTATTTT. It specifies CASKTSGRGDTDTQYF. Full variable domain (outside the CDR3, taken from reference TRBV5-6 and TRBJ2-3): DAGVTQSPTHLIKTRGQQVTLRCSPKSGHDTVSWYQQALGQGPQFIFQYYEEEERQRGNFPDRFSGHQFPNYSSELNVNALLLGDSALYLCASKTSGRGDTDTQYFGPGTRLTVL.

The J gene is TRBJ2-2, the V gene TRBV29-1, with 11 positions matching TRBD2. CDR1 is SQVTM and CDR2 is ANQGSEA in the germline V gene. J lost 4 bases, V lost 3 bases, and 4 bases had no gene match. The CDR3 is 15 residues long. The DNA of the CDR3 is TGCAGCGTTGATAGCGGGAGGGCAAGCACCGGGGAGCTGTTTTTT. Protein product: CSVDSGRASTGELFF.

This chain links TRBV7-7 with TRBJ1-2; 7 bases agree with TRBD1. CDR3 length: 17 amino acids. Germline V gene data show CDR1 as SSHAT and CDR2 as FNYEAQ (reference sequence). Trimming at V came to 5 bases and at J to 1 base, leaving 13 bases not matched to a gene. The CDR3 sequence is CASSPKKRQGRNYGYTF. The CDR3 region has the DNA TGTGCCAGCAGCCCAAAGAAGAGACAGGGTCGTAACTATGGCTACACCTTC.

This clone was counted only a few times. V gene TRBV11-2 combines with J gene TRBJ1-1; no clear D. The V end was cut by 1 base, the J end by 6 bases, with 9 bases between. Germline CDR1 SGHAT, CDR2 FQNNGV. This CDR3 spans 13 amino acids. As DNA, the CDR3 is TGTGCCAGCAGCTTAGTTGCAGTTCCTGAAGCTTTCTTT. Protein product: CASSLVAVPEAFF. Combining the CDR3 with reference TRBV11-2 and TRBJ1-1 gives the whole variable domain EAGVAQSPRYKIIEKRQSVAFWCNPISGHATLYWYQQILGQGPKLLIQFQNNGVVDDSQLPKDRFSAERLKGVDSTLKIQPAKLEDSAVYLCASSLVAVPEAFFGQGTRLTVV.

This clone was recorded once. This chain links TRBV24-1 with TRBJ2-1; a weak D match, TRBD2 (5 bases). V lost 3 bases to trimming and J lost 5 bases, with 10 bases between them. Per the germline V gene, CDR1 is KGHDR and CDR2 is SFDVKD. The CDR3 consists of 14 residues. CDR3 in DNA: TGTGCCACCAGTGATGCGGGTGGTCACAATGAGCAGTTCTTC. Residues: CATSDAGGHNEQFF.

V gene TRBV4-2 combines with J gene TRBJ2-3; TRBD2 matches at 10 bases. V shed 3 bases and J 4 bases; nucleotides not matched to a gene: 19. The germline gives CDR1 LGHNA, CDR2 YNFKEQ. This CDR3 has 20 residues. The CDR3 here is CASSHGSGGGKREGPDTQYF. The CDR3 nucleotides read TGTGCCAGCAGCCACGGCTCCGGGGGGGGTAAGCGGGAGGGCCCAGATACGCAGTATTTT.

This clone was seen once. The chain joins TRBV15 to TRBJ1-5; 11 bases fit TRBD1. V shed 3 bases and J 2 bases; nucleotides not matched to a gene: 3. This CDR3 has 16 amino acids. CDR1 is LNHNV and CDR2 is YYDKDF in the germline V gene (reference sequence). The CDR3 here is CATSSGDRGGNQPQHF. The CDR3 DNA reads TGTGCCACCAGCAGTGGGGACAGGGGGGGCAATCAGCCCCAGCATTTT.

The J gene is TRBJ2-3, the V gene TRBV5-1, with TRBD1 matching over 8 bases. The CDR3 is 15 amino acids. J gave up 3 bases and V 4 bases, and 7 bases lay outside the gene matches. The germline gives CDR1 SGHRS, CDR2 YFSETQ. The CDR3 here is CASSDRQGKTDTQYF. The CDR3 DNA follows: TGCGCCAGCAGCGATCGACAGGGGAAGACAGATACGCAGTATTTT. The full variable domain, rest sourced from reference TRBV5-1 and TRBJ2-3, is KAGVTQTPRYLIKTRGQQVTLSCSPISGHRSVSWYQQTPGQGLQFLFEYFSETQRNKGNFPGRFSGRQFSNSRSEMNVSTLELGDSALYLCASSDRQGKTDTQYFGPGTRLTVL.

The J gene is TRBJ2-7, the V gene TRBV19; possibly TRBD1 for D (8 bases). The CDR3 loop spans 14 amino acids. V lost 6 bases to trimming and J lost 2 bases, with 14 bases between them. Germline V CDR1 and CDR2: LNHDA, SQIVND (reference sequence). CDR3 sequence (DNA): TGTGCCAGTAGCCGGACAGGGACTACCTACGAGCAGTACTTC. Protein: CASSRTGTTYEQYF.

The CDR3 is CASSFQQGGLTNTQYF. CDR3 bases: TGTGCCAGCAGCTTTCAACAGGGTGGGCTAACGAATACGCAGTATTTT. The rearrangement links TRBV5-4 to TRBJ2-3; a possible D gene is TRBD1 (6 bases). The V end was cut by 2 bases, the J end by 7 bases, with 20 bases between. Germline lookup yields CDR1 SGHNT and CDR2 YYREEE (reference sequence). CDR3 length equals 16 residues.

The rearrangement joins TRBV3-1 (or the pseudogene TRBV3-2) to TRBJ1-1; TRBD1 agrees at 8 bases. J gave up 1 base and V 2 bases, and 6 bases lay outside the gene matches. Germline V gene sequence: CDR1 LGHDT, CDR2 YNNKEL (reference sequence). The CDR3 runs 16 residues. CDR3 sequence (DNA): TGTGCCAGCAGCCAAAGGACAGGGATGGGGAACACTGAAGCTTTCTTT. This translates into CASSQRTGMGNTEAFF.

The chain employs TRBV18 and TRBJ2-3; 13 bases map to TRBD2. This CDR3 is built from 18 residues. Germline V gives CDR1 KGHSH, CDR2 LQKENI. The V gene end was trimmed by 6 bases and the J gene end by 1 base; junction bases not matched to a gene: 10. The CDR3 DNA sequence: TGTGCCAGCTCGCGGACTAGCGGGAGAGGGGGCGGCACAGATACGCAGTATTTT. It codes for CASSRTSGRGGGTDTQYF.

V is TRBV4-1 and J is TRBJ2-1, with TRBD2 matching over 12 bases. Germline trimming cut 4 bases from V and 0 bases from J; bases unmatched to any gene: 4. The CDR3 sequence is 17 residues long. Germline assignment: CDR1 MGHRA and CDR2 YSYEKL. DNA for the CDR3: TGCGCCAGCAGCCCCCGGACTAGCGGGACCTCCTACAATGAGCAGTTCTTC. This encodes CASSPRTSGTSYNEQFF.

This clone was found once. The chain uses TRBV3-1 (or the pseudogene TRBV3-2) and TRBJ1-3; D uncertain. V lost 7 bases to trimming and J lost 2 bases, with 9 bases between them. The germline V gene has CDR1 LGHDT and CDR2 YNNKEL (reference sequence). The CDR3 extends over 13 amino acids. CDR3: CASTSLPGNTIYF. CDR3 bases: TGTGCCAGCACCTCACTTCCTGGAAACACCATATATTTT.

The CDR3 region has the DNA TGCAGTGCTAGAGACGGCACTGAAGCTTTCTTT. Amino acids: CSARDGTEAFF. The V and J genes are TRBV20-1 and TRBJ1-1; no definite D call. The CDR3 contains 11 residues. The V gene's germline CDR1 is DFQATT and CDR2 SNEGSKA (reference sequence). Trimming pared 0 bases from V and 4 bases from J, leaving 3 bases between.

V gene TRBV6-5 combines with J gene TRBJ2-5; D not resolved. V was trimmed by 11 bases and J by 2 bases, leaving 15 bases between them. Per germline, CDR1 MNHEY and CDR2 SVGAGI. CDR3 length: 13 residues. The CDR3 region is CAGQRTRQETQYF. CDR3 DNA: TGTGCCGGCCAAAGAACAAGACAAGAGACCCAGTACTTC.

As DNA, the CDR3 is TGCGCCAGCACCTTATGGCCCGGGACAGGGGATCAGACCCAGTACTTC. Amino acid sequence: CASTLWPGTGDQTQYF. The gene calls are TRBV5-1 and TRBJ2-5; 10 bases are shared with TRBD1. The CDR3 totals 16 residues. Germline V gene data show CDR1 as SGHRS and CDR2 as YFSETQ. J was trimmed by 6 bases and V by 6 bases; bases with no gene match: 14.

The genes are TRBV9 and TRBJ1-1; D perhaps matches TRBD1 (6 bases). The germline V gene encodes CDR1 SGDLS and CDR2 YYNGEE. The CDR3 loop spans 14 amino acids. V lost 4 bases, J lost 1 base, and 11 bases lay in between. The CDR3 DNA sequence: TGTGCCAGCAGCCTCGGACAGTCGAACACTGAAGCTTTCTTT. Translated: CASSLGQSNTEAFF. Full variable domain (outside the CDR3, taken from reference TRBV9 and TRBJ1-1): DSGVTQTPKHLITATGQRVTLRCSPRSGDLSVYWYQQSLDQGLQFLIQYYNGEERAKGNILERFSAQQFPDLHSELNLSSLELGDSALYFCASSLGQSNTEAFFGQGTRLTVV.

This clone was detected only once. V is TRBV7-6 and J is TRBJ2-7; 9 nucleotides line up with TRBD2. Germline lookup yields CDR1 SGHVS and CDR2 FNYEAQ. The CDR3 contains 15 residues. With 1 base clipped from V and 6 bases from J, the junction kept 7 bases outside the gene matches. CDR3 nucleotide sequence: TGTGCCAGCAGCTTAGAGCGGGAGGATCTGCCCGAGCAGTACTTC. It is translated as CASSLEREDLPEQYF.

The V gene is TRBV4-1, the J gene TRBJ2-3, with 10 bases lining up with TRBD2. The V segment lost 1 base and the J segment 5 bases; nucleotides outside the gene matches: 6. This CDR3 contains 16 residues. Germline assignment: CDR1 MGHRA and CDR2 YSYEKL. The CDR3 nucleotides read TGCGCCAGCAGCCAAGCTCTAGCGGGAGTTCTAGATACGCAGTATTTT. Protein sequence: CASSQALAGVLDTQYF.

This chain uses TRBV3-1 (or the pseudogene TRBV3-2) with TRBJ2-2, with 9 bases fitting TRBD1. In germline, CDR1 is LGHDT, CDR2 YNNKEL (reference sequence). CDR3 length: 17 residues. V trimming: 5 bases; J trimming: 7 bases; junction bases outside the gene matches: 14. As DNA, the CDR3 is TGTGCCAGCAGCGCTACAGGGGGCCGCGGGAGAGGCGGGGAGCTGTTTTTT. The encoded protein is CASSATGGRGRGGELFF.

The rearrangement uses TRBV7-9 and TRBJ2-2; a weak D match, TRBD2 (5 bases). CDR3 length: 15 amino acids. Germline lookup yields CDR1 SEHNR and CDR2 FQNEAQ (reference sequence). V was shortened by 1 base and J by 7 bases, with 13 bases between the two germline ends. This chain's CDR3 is CASSLDLARGGELFF. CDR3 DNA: TGTGCCAGCAGCTTAGACCTAGCAAGAGGCGGGGAGCTGTTTTTT.

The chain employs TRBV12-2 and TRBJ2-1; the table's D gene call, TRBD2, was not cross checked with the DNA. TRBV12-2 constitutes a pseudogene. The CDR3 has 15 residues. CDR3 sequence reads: CASRLGPGLAGEQFF. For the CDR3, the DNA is TGTGCAAGTCGCTTAGGGCCGGGACTAGCAGGTGAGCAGTTCTTC.

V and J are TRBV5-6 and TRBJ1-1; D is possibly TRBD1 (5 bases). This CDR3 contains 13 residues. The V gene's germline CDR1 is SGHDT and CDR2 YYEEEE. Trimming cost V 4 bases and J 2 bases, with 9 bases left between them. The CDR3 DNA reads TGTGCCAGCAGCCGGACACTTAACACTGAAGCTTTCTTT. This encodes CASSRTLNTEAFF.